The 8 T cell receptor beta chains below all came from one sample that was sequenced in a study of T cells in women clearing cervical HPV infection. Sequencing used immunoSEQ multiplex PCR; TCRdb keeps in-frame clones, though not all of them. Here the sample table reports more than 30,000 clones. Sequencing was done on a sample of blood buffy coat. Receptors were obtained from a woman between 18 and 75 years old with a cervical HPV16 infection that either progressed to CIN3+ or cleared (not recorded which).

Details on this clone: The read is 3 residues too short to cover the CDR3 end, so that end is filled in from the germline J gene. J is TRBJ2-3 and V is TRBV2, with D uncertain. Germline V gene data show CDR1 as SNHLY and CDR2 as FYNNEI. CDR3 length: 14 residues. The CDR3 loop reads CASSGGPSQETQYF. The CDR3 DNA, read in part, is TGTGCCAGCAGTGGTGGCCCGTCCCAAGAGACG.

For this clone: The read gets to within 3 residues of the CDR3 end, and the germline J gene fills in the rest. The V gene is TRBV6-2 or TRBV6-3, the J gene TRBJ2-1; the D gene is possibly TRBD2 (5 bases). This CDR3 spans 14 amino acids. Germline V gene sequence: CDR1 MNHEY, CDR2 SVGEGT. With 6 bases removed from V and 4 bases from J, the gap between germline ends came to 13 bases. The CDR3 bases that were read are TGTGCCAGCAGCATGGACTCCTCATACAATGAG. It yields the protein CASSMDSSYNE. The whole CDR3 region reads CASSMDSSYNEQFF.

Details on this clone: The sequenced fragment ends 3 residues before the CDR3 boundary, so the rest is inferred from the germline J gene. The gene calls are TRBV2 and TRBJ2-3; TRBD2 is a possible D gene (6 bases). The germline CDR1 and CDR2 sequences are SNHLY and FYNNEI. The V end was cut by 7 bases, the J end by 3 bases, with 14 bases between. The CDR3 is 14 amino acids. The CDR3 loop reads CASMSLARTDTQYF. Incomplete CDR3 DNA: TGTGCCAGCATGAGTCTAGCGAGAACAGATACG.

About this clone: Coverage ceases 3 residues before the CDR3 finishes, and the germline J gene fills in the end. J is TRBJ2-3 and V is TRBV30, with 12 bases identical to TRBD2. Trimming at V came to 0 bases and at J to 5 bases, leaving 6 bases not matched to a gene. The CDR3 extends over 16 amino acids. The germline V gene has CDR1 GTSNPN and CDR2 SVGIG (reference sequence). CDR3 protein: CAWSVRLAGVVDTQYF. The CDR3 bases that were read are TGTGCCTGGAGTGTAAGACTAGCGGGAGTTGTAGATACG.

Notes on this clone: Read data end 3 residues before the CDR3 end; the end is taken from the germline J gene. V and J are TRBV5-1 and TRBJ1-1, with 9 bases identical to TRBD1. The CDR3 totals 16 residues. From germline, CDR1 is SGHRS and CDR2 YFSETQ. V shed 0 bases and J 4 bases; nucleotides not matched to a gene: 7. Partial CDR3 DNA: TGCGCCAGCAGCTTGGACAGGGGGCTAGGGGGCACTGAA. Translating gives CASSLDRGLGGTE. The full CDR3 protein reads CASSLDRGLGGTEAFF.

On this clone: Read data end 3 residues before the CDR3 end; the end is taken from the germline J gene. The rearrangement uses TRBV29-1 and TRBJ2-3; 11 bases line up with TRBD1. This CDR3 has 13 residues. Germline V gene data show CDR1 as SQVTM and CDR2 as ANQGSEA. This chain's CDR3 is CSAGQGVNQPQYF. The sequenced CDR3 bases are TGCAGCGCGGGACAGGGGGTCAATCAGCCG.

CDR3 protein: CASSSRDTQYF. CDR3 DNA (partial): TGTGCCAGCAGCTCCCGGGATACG. This sequence joins TRBV5-4 and TRBJ2-3; D call uncertain. The read falls 3 residues short of the CDR3 end, and the missing part is taken from the germline J gene. V was pared by 3 bases and J by 6 bases, with 5 bases between. Germline V gene sequence: CDR1 SGHNT, CDR2 YYREEE (reference sequence). The CDR3 consists of 11 residues.

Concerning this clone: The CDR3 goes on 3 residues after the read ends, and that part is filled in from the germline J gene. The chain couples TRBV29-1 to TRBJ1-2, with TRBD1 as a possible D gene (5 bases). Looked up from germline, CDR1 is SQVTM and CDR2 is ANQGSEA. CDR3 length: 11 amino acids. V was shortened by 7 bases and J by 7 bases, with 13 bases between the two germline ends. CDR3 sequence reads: CSAQGFGGYTF. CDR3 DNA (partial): TGCAGCGCTCAGGGATTTGGTGGC. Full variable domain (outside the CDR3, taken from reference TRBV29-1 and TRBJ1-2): SAVISQKPSRDICQRGTSLTIQCQVDSQVTMMFWYRQQPGQSLTLIATANQGSEATYESGFVIDKFPISRPNLTFSTLTVSNMSPEDSSIYLCSAQGFGGYTFGSGTRLTVV.